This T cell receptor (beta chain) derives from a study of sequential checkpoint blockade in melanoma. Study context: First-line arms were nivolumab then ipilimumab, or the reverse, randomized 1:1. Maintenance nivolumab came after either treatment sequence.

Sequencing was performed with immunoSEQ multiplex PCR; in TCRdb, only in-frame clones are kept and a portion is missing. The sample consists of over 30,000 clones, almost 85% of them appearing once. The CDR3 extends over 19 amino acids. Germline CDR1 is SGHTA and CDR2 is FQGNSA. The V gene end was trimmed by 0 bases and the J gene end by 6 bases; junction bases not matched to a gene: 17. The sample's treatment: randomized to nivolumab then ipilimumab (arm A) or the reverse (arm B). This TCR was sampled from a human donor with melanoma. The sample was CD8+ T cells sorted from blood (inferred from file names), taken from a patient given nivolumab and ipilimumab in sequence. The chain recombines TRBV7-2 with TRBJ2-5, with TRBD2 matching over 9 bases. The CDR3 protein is CASSLAQGASGDPRKTQYF. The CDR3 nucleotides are TGTGCCAGCAGCTTAGCGCAAGGGGCTAGCGGGGACCCCCGGAAGACCCAGTACTTC. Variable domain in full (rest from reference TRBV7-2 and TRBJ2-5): GAGVSQSPSNKVTEKGKDVELRCDPISGHTALYWYRQSLGQGLEFLIYFQGNSAPDKSGLPSDRFSAERTGGSVSTLTIQRTQQEDSAVYLCASSLAQGASGDPRKTQYFGPGTRLLVL.